The clone carrying this T cell receptor (beta chain) was picked up many times. Its antigen remains unidentified. The TCRbeta library incorporated unique molecular identifiers. TCRdb processed the PCR reads anew with MiXCR; each CDR3 protein has one entry. Of some 140,000 distinct CDR3 sequences listed, about a tenth are singletons. These data originate in a study of T-cell reconstitution after alpha-beta-depleted transplantation in children. General observations from the study: Reportedly, roughly two months post-transplant, alpha-beta T cells arose from several hundred expanded graft clones. Counts and diversity of T cells one year after transplant came mostly from newly produced T cells.

CDR3 length equals 14 residues. Germline CDR1 reads SEHNR; CDR2 reads FQNEAQ (reference sequence). The ends were cut back, 1 base at V and 7 bases at J, with 13 bases in the middle. The source of this sequence is a girl younger than two who had a stem cell transplant for combined immunodeficiency, so the T cells may come from the graft donor. This rearrangement joins TRBV7-9 to TRBJ2-5; tentatively, D is TRBD1 (5 bases). The source was PBMCs, mostly from graft donor cells, collected 180 days after TCRalphabeta/CD19-depleted stem cell transplant. CDR3 residues: CASSLVFGRVTQYF. DNA for the CDR3: TGTGCCAGCAGCTTAGTGTTTGGCAGGGTGACCCAGTACTTC.